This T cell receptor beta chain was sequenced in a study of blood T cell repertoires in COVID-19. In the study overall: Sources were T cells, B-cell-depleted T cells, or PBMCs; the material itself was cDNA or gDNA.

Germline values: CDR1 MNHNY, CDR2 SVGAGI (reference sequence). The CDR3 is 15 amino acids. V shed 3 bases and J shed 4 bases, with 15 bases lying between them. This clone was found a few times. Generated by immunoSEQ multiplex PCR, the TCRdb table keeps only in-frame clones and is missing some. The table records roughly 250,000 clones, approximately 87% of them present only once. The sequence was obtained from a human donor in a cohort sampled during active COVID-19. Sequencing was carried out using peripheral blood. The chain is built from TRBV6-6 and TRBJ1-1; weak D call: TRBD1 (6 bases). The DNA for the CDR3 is TGTGCCAGCAGTTATAGGGGACAAGGAGTCACTGAAGCTTTCTTT. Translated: CASSYRGQGVTEAFF.